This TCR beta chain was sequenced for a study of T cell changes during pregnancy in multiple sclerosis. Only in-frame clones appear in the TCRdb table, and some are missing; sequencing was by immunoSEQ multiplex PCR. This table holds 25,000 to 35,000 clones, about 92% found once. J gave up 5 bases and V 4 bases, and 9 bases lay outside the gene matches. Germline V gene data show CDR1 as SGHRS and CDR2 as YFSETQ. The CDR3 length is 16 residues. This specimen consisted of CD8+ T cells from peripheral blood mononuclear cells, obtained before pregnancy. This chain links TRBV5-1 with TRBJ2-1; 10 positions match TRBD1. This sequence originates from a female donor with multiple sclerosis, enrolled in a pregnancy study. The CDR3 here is CASSPFDRGLDNEQFF. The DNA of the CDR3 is TGCGCCAGCAGCCCATTCGACAGGGGGCTGGACAATGAGCAGTTCTTC.